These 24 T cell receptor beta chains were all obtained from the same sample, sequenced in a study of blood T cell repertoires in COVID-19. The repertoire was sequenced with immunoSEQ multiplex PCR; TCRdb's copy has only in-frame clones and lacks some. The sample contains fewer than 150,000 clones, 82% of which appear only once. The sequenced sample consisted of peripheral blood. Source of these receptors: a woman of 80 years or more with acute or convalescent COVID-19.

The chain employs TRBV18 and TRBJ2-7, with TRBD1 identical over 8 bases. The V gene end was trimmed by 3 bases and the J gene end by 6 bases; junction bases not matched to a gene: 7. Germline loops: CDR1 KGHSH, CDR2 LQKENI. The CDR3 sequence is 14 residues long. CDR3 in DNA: TGTGCCAGCTCACCTTTGGACAGGGTGACCGAGCAGTACTTC. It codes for CASSPLDRVTEQYF.

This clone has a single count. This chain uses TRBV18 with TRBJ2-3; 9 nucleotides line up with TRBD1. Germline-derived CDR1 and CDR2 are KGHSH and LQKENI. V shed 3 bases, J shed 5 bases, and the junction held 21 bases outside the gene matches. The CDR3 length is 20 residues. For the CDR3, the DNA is TGTGCCAGCTCACCGCCACCCAAAGAAGACAGGGGGTCGGTGAAAGATACGCAGTATTTT. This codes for CASSPPPKEDRGSVKDTQYF.

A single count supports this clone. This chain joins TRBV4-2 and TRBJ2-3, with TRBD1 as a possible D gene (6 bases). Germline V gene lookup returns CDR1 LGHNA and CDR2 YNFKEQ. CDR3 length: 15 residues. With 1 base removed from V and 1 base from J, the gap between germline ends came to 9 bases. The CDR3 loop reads CASSQGQVGTDTQYF. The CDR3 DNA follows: TGTGCCAGCAGCCAAGGACAGGTAGGCACAGATACGCAGTATTTT.

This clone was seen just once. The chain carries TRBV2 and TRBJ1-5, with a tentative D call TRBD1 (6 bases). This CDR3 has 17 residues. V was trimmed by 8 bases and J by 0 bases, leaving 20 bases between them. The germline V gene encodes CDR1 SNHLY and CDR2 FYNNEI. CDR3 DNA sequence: TGTGCCAGCGCCCCAGACAGGAAGGTCTATAGCAATCAGCCCCAGCATTTT. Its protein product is CASAPDRKVYSNQPQHF.

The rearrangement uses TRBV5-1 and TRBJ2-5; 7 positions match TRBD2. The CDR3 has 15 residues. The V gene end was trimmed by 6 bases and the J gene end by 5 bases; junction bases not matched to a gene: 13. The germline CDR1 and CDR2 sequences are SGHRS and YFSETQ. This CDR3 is CASTPRGSSGETQYF. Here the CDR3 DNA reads TGCGCCAGCACCCCACGCGGGAGCAGCGGTGAGACCCAGTACTTC. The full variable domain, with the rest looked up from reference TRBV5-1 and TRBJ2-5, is KAGVTQTPRYLIKTRGQQVTLSCSPISGHRSVSWYQQTPGQGLQFLFEYFSETQRNKGNFPGRFSGRQFSNSRSEMNVSTLELGDSALYLCASTPRGSSGETQYFGPGTRLLVL.

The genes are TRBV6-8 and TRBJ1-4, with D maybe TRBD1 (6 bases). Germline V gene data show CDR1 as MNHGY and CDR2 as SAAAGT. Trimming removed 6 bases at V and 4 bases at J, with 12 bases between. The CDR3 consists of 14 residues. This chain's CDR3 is CASRNGQFNEKLFF. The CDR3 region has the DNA TGTGCCAGCAGGAACGGACAGTTTAATGAAAAACTGTTTTTT.

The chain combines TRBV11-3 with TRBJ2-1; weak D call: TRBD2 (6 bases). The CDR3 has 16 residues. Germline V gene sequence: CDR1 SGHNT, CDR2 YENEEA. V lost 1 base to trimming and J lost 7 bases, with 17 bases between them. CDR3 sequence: CASSLGGTGVRNEQFF. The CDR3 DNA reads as TGTGCCAGCAGCTTAGGCGGGACGGGAGTAAGGAATGAGCAGTTCTTC.

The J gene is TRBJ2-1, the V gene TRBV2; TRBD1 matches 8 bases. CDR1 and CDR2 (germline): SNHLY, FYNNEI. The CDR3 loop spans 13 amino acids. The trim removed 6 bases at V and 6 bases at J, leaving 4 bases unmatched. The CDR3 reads CASRRQGSNEQFF. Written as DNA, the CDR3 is TGTGCCAGCAGGAGACAGGGGTCCAATGAGCAGTTCTTC. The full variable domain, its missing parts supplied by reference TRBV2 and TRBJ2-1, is EPEVTQTPSHQVTQMGQEVILRCVPISNHLYFYWYRQILGQKVEFLVSFYNNEISEKSEIFDDQFSVERPDGSNFTLKIRSTKLEDSAMYFCASRRQGSNEQFFGPGTRLTVL.

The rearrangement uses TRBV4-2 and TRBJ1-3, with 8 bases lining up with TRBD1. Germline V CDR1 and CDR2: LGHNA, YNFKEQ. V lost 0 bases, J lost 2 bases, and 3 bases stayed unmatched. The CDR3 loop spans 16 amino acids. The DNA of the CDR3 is TGTGCCAGCAGCCAAGATCCACAGGGGGCTGGAAACACCATATATTTT. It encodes CASSQDPQGAGNTIYF.

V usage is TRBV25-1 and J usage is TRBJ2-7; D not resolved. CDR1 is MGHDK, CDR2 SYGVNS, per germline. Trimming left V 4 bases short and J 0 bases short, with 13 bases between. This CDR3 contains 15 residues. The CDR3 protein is CASSVPGPSSYEQYF. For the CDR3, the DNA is TGTGCCAGCAGTGTACCCGGCCCTAGCTCCTACGAGCAGTACTTC.

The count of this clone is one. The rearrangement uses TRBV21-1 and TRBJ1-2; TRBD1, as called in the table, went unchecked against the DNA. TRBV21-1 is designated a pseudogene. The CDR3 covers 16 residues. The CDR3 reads CASSKVRGTGGLGYTF. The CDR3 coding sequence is TGTGCCAGCAGCAAAGTCAGAGGGACAGGGGGCTTGGGCTACACCTTC.

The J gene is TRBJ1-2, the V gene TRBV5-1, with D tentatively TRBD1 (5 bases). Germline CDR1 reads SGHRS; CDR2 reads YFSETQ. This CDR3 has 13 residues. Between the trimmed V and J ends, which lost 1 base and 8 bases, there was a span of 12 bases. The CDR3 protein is CASSLYPGRGYTF. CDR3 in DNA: TGCGCCAGCAGCTTGTACCCAGGGAGGGGCTACACCTTC. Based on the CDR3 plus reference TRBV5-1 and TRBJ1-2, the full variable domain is KAGVTQTPRYLIKTRGQQVTLSCSPISGHRSVSWYQQTPGQGLQFLFEYFSETQRNKGNFPGRFSGRQFSNSRSEMNVSTLELGDSALYLCASSLYPGRGYTFGSGTRLTVV.

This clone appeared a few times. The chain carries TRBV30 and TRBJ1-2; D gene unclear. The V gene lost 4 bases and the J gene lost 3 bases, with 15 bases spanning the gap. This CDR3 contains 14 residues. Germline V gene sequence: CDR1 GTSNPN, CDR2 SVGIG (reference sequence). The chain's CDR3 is CAWMRGRGYYGYTF. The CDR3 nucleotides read TGTGCCTGGATGCGGGGTAGAGGGTACTATGGCTACACCTTC.

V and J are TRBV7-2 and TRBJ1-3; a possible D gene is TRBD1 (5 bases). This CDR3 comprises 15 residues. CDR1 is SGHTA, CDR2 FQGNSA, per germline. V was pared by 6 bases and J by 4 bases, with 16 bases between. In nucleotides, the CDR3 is TGTGCCAGCAGTCTGAATGGGGGAGGGGGAAACACCATATATTTT. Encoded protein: CASSLNGGGGNTIYF. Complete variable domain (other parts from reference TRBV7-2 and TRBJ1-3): GAGVSQSPSNKVTEKGKDVELRCDPISGHTALYWYRQSLGQGLEFLIYFQGNSAPDKSGLPSDRFSAERTGGSVSTLTIQRTQQEDSAVYLCASSLNGGGGNTIYFGEGSWLTVV.

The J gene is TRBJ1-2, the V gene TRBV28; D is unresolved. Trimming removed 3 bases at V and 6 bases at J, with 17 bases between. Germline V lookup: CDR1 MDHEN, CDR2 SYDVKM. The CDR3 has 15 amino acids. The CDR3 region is CASSLVSPGLNGYTF. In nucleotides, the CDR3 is TGTGCCAGCAGTTTGGTTTCCCCGGGTCTAAATGGCTACACCTTC.

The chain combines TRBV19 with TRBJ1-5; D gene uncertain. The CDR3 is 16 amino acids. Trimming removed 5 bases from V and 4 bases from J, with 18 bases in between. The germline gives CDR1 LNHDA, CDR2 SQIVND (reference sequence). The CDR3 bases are TGTGCCAGTAGTCAGTACTGGGAGGGAGCGAATCAGCCCCAGCATTTT. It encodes CASSQYWEGANQPQHF.

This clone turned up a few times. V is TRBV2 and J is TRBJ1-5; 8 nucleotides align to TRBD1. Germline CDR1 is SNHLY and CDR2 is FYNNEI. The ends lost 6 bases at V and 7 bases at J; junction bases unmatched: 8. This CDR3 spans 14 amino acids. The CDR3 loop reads CASSPDRGGQPQHF. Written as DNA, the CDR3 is TGTGCCAGCAGCCCAGACAGGGGAGGCCAGCCCCAGCATTTT.

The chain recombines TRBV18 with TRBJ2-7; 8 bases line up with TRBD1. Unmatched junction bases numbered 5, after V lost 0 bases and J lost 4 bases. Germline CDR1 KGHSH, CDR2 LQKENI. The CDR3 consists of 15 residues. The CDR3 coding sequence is TGTGCCAGCTCACCACCGGACAGGGCTAGGTACGAGCAGTACTTC. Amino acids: CASSPPDRARYEQYF.

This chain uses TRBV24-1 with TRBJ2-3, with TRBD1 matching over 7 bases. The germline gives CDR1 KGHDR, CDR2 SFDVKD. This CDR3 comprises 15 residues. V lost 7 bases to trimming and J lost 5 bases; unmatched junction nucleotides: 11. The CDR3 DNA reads TGTGCCACCAGCAAGACAGGGACAGCCGAAGATACGCAGTATTTT. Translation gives CATSKTGTAEDTQYF.

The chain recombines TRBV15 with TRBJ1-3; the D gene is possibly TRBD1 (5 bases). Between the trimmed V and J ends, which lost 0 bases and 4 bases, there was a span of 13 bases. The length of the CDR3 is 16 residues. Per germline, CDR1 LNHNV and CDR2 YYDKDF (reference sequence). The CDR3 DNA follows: TGTGCCACCAGCAGAGATCAAGGGGTGGAAGGAAACACCATATATTTT. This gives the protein CATSRDQGVEGNTIYF.

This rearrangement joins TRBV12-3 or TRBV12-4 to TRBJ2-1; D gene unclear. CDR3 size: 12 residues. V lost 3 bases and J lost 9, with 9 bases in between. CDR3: CASSFMAGEQFF. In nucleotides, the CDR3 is TGTGCCAGCAGTTTTATGGCTGGTGAGCAGTTCTTC.

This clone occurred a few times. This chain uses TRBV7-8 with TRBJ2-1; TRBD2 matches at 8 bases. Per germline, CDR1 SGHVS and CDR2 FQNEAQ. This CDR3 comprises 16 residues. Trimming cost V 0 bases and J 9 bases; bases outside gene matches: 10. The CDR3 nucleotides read TGTGCCAGCAGCTTAGCCTGGACTAGCCAGGGCAGTGAGCAGTTCTTC. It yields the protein CASSLAWTSQGSEQFF.

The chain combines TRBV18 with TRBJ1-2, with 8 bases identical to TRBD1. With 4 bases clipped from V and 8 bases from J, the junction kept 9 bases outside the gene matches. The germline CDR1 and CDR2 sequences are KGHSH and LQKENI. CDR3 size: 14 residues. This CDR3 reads CASSLGQVHRGYTF. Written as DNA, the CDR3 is TGTGCCAGCTCACTGGGACAGGTCCATCGCGGCTACACCTTC. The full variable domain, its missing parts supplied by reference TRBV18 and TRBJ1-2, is NAGVMQNPRHLVRRRGQEARLRCSPMKGHSHVYWYRQLPEEGLKFMVYLQKENIIDESGMPKERFSAEFPKEGPSILRIQQVVRGDSAAYFCASSLGQVHRGYTFGSGTRLTVV.

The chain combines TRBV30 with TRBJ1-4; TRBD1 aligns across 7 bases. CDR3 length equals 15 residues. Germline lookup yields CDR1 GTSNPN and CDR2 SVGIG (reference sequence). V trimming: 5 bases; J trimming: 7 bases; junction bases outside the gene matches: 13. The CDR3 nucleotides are TGTGCCTGGGAAGGACAGGCATGGTTTGGTGAAAAACTGTTTTTT. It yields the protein CAWEGQAWFGEKLFF.